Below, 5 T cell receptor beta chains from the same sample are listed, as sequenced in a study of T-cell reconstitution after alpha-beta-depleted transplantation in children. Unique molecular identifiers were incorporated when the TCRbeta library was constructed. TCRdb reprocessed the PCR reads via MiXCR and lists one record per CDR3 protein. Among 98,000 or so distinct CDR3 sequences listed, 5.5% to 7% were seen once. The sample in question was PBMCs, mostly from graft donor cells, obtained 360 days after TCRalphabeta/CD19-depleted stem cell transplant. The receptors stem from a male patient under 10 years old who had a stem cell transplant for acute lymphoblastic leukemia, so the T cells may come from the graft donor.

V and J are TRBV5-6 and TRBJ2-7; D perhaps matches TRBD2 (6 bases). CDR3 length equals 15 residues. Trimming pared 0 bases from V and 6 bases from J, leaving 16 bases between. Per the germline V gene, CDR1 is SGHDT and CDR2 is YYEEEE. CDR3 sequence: CASSLVRERSSEQYF. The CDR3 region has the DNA TGTGCCAGCAGCTTGGTGCGGGAAAGGAGTTCCGAGCAGTACTTC.

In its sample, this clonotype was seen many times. The CDR3 sequence is CASSQDAFGNTEAFF. In DNA form, the CDR3 reads TGCGCCAGCAGCCAAGATGCCTTTGGCAACACTGAAGCTTTCTTT. The chain is built from TRBV4-3 and TRBJ1-1; D not certain. The ends were cut back, 0 bases at V and 2 bases at J, with 10 bases in the middle. From germline, CDR1 is LGHNA and CDR2 YSLEER. The CDR3 is made up of 15 amino acids.

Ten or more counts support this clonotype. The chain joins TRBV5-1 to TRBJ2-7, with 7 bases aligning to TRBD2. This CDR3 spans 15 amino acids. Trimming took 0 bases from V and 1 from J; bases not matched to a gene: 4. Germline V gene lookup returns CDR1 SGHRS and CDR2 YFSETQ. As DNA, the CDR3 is TGCGCCAGCAGCTTGGAACTAGCGCCGTCCTACGAGCAGTACTTC. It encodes CASSLELAPSYEQYF.

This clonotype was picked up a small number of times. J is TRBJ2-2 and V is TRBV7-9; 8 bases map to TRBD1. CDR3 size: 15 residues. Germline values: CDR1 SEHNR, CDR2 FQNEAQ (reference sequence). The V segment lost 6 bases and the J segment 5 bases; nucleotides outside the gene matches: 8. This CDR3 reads CASRPRGQGTGELFF. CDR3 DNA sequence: TGTGCCAGCAGGCCCAGGGGGCAGGGGACCGGGGAGCTGTTTTTT.

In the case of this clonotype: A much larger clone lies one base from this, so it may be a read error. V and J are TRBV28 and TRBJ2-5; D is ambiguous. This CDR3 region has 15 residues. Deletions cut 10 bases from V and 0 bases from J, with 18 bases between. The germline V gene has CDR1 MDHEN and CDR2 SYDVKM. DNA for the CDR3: TGTGCCACCAGACCCCCCGGGCCGTACCAAGAGACCCAGTACTTC. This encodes CATRPPGPYQETQYF.